These 30 T cell receptor beta chains were all obtained from the same sample, sequenced in a study of T cells in Graves' hyperthyroidism and ophthalmopathy. TCR beta CDR3 regions were amplified from RNA. A set of HTBI primers served as the primers for a first-round RT-PCR of the TCR CDR3. TCRdb reprocessed the multiplex PCR reads with MiXCR, giving one entry per CDR3 protein. This table has about 600,000 distinct CDR3 sequences, approximately 14% appearing once. Material: blood. The receptors come from a woman aged 45-60 years with Graves' ophthalmopathy.

This CDR3 reads CASTRSLNTGELFF. The CDR3 DNA is TGCGCCAGCACCCGTAGCTTAAACACCGGGGAGCTGTTTTTT. This chain uses TRBV10-2 with TRBJ2-2; D is undetermined. The CDR3 runs to 14 residues. The V gene lost 7 bases and the J gene lost 2 bases, with 11 bases spanning the gap. Per the germline V gene, CDR1 is WSHSY and CDR2 is SAAADI.

This clonotype was counted many times. The chain has TRBV30 and TRBJ1-2; 10 nucleotides align to TRBD1. This CDR3 is built from 14 residues. Trimming removed 3 bases from V and 7 bases from J; junction bases left unmatched: 8. Germline V CDR1 and CDR2: GTSNPN, SVGIG (reference sequence). CDR3 region: CAWSSRDRGFGYTF. CDR3 coding DNA: TGTGCCTGGAGCTCCCGGGACAGGGGATTTGGCTACACCTTC.

This clonotype was detected only a few times. The chain has TRBV6-1 and TRBJ1-3; D remains ambiguous. The CDR3 is made up of 14 amino acids. The V end lost 7 bases, the J end lost 0 bases, and 10 bases lay between the germline ends. Germline loops: CDR1 MNHNS, CDR2 SASEGT. Here the CDR3 reads CASIIGSSGNTIYF. The CDR3 nucleotides are TGTGCCAGCATCATAGGGAGCTCTGGAAACACCATATATTTT.

This chain joins TRBV10-3 and TRBJ1-1, with D unclear. Trimming took 5 bases from V and 7 from J, leaving 8 bases between them. CDR3 length equals 11 residues. Germline V CDR1 and CDR2: ENHRY, SYGVKD. In DNA, the CDR3 is TGTGCCATCAGTCCCGGGGTTGAAGCTTTCTTT. Its translation is CAISPGVEAFF.

The sample holds many counts of this clonotype. J is TRBJ1-1 and V is TRBV6-2 or TRBV6-3, with a possible D match to TRBD1 (5 bases). The germline gives CDR1 MNHEY, CDR2 SVGEGT. Trimming removed 0 bases at V and 2 bases at J, with 16 bases between. This CDR3 is built from 17 residues. CDR3 coding DNA: TGTGCCAGCAGTTACTCGGGACGCAGACGACGTAACACTGAAGCTTTCTTT. Residues: CASSYSGRRRRNTEAFF.

The CDR3 is CATPDRILYGYTF. The CDR3 nucleotides are TGTGCCACCCCCGACAGAATTCTGTATGGCTACACCTTC. The chain has TRBV2 and TRBJ1-2; maybe TRBD1 (5 bases). Germline loops: CDR1 SNHLY, CDR2 FYNNEI. V was shortened by 10 bases and J by 5 bases, with 17 bases between the two germline ends. The length of the CDR3 is 13 residues.

This clonotype was observed a few times. The chain has TRBV29-1 and TRBJ2-2, with 7 bases identical to TRBD1. The CDR3 spans 17 residues. V trimming: 6 bases; J trimming: 3 bases; junction bases outside the gene matches: 16. The V gene's germline CDR1 is SQVTM and CDR2 ANQGSEA. The CDR3 reads CSVSLSVGGQDTGELFF. For the CDR3, the DNA is TGCAGCGTGTCTCTTTCAGTAGGGGGCCAAGACACCGGGGAGCTGTTTTTT.

The chain carries TRBV29-1 and TRBJ1-4; 9 positions match TRBD1. V lost 7 bases, J lost 8 bases, and 5 bases stayed unmatched. Germline V gene sequence: CDR1 SQVTM, CDR2 ANQGSEA. CDR3 length: 12 amino acids. The CDR3 region is CSGQGVNEKLFF. CDR3 coding DNA: TGCAGCGGACAGGGGGTAAACGAAAAACTGTTTTTT. Variable domain in full (rest from reference TRBV29-1 and TRBJ1-4): SAVISQKPSRDICQRGTSLTIQCQVDSQVTMMFWYRQQPGQSLTLIATANQGSEATYESGFVIDKFPISRPNLTFSTLTVSNMSPEDSSIYLCSGQGVNEKLFFGSGTQLSVL.

V gene TRBV20-1 combines with J gene TRBJ2-4, with unresolved D. CDR1 is DFQATT, CDR2 SNEGSKA, per germline (reference sequence). Between the trimmed V and J ends, which lost 3 bases and 0 bases, there was a span of 6 bases. The CDR3 is 13 residues long. CDR3 in DNA: TGCAGTGCTAGCCAGAAAGCCAAAAACATTCAGTACTTC. This encodes CSASQKAKNIQYF.

This clonotype was recorded at least ten times. The chain uses TRBV12-3 or TRBV12-4 and TRBJ1-2, with a weak D call TRBD1 (6 bases). Trimming took off 2 bases at V and 7 bases at J, with 8 bases between the two ends. This CDR3 contains 12 residues. The CDR3 nucleotides read TGTGCCAGCAGTTTAAGGGGGGCTGGCTACACCTTC. It encodes CASSLRGAGYTF.

This clonotype was detected ten times or more. CDR3: CATSTNSGSNTDTQYF. The CDR3 region has the DNA TGTGCCACCAGCACTAACAGCGGGAGTAACACAGATACGCAGTATTTT. This chain connects TRBV15 to TRBJ2-3; the match to TRBD2 covers 8 bases. J gave up 2 bases and V 4 bases, and 8 bases lay outside the gene matches. This CDR3 comprises 16 residues. CDR1 and CDR2 (germline): LNHNV, YYDKDF (reference sequence).

This clonotype came up many times. The rearrangement joins TRBV7-9 to TRBJ2-2, with D unresolved. This CDR3 has 15 amino acids. Between the trimmed V and J ends, which lost 2 bases and 3 bases, there was a span of 10 bases. Looked up from germline, CDR1 is SEHNR and CDR2 is FQNEAQ (reference sequence). In DNA, the CDR3 is TGTGCCAGCAGCTTACTCCGTGGGTACACCGGGGAGCTGTTTTTT. It encodes CASSLLRGYTGELFF.

This clonotype was counted between two and nine times. The rearrangement links TRBV4-3 to TRBJ2-3; the match to TRBD2 covers 8 bases. Looked up from germline, CDR1 is LGHNA and CDR2 is YSLEER. V lost 0 bases, J lost 5 bases, and 7 bases stayed unmatched. The CDR3 has 16 amino acids. CDR3 protein: CASSQELAAGGDTQYF. The CDR3 DNA reads as TGCGCCAGCAGCCAAGAGCTAGCGGCGGGGGGAGATACGCAGTATTTT.

This clonotype came up many times. The genes are TRBV20-1 and TRBJ1-1; 7 bases are shared with TRBD1. The ends lost 0 bases at V and 6 bases at J; junction bases unmatched: 10. The CDR3 has 15 residues. Germline V CDR1 and CDR2: DFQATT, SNEGSKA (reference sequence). CDR3 sequence: CSARDSGRGAAEAFF. The CDR3 region has the DNA TGCAGTGCTAGAGATAGCGGCAGGGGGGCGGCTGAAGCTTTCTTT.

V usage is TRBV10-3 and J usage is TRBJ1-3; D not certain. From germline, CDR1 is ENHRY and CDR2 SYGVKD. The V and J ends lost 7 bases and 0 bases respectively, with 16 bases between them. This CDR3 spans 16 amino acids. CDR3 amino acids: CAIKPKTNSSGNTIYF. DNA for the CDR3: TGTGCCATCAAGCCGAAGACTAATTCCTCTGGAAACACCATATATTTT.

This sequence joins TRBV2 and TRBJ2-7; 9 bases are a match to TRBD1. Germline V CDR1 and CDR2: SNHLY, FYNNEI. This CDR3 region has 17 residues. With 2 bases clipped from V and 1 base from J, the junction kept 9 bases outside the gene matches. Written as DNA, the CDR3 is TGTGCCAGCAGTGAACTCCCCGGGACAGGGATTTCCTACGAGCAGTACTTC. This encodes CASSELPGTGISYEQYF. Using reference TRBV2 and TRBJ2-7 for the parts outside the CDR3, the full variable domain is EPEVTQTPSHQVTQMGQEVILRCVPISNHLYFYWYRQILGQKVEFLVSFYNNEISEKSEIFDDQFSVERPDGSNFTLKIRSTKLEDSAMYFCASSELPGTGISYEQYFGPGTRLTVT.

The V call is TRBV28, the J call TRBJ1-2, with 9 positions matching TRBD1. The CDR3 is made up of 19 amino acids. Trimming removed 7 bases from V and 0 bases from J; junction bases left unmatched: 18. Per germline, CDR1 MDHEN and CDR2 SYDVKM. The CDR3 sequence is CASTKLLYRGPESNYGYTF. As DNA, the CDR3 is TGTGCCAGCACCAAATTGCTTTACAGGGGGCCTGAATCTAACTATGGCTACACCTTC.

The table lists this clonotype with many counts. V is TRBV18 and J is TRBJ2-1, with 13 bases that match TRBD2. J lost 8 bases, V lost 6 bases, and 10 bases had no gene match. CDR1 is KGHSH, CDR2 LQKENI, per germline. This CDR3 comprises 16 residues. The CDR3, as DNA: TGTGCCAGCTCGACATCTTGGACTAGCGGGAGAGATGAGCAGTTCTTC. It is translated as CASSTSWTSGRDEQFF. The full variable domain, completed using reference TRBV18 and TRBJ2-1, is NAGVMQNPRHLVRRRGQEARLRCSPMKGHSHVYWYRQLPEEGLKFMVYLQKENIIDESGMPKERFSAEFPKEGPSILRIQQVVRGDSAAYFCASSTSWTSGRDEQFFGPGTRLTVL.

The rearrangement uses TRBV18 and TRBJ1-1; tentative D call: TRBD1 (5 bases). Looked up from germline, CDR1 is KGHSH and CDR2 is LQKENI. V lost 8 bases and J lost 1, with 11 bases in between. The CDR3 consists of 13 residues. The chain's CDR3 is CASQRRGNTEAFF. As DNA, the CDR3 is TGTGCCAGCCAAAGAAGGGGGAACACTGAAGCTTTCTTT.

This clonotype was counted between two and nine times. The rearrangement uses TRBV10-2 and TRBJ1-6, with D possibly matching TRBD1 (5 bases). The CDR3 covers 13 residues. Trimming removed 6 bases from V and 11 bases from J, with 14 bases in between. Per germline, CDR1 WSHSY and CDR2 SAAADI. The CDR3 here is CASRETDRTPLHF. The CDR3 DNA reads TGCGCCAGCAGAGAAACCGACAGAACACCCCTCCACTTT.

This clonotype was picked up many times. This sequence joins TRBV20-1 and TRBJ2-1; 13 bases fit TRBD2. The junction had 9 bases not matched to a gene; V was cut back by 3 bases and J by 4 bases. The CDR3 runs 17 residues. The V gene's germline CDR1 is DFQATT and CDR2 SNEGSKA (reference sequence). CDR3: CSASQLAGGPLYNEQFF. The CDR3 coding sequence is TGCAGTGCTAGTCAACTAGCGGGAGGGCCGTTATACAATGAGCAGTTCTTC.

There are a few counts of this clonotype. This chain connects TRBV24-1 to TRBJ1-5; no clear D gene. CDR3 length equals 14 residues. Between the trimmed V and J ends, which lost 3 bases and 3 bases, there was a span of 8 bases. CDR1 is KGHDR, CDR2 SFDVKD, per germline. The CDR3 coding sequence is TGTGCCACCAGTGATGCTGGCAACAATCAGCCCCAGCATTTT. The encoded protein is CATSDAGNNQPQHF.

The J gene is TRBJ2-4, the V gene TRBV3-1; D not resolved. Germline V gives CDR1 LGHDT, CDR2 YNNKEL (reference sequence). V was pared by 3 bases and J by 2 bases, with 5 bases between. There are 13 residues in the CDR3. The CDR3 region has the DNA TGTGCCAGCAGCCATTTTACCAAAAACATTCAGTACTTC. Translating it yields CASSHFTKNIQYF.

Of note for this clonotype: The germline gene is not matched at one end of the junction; a read error may be the cause. The V call is TRBV9, the J call TRBJ2-2; TRBD1 matches 8 bases. The CDR3 covers 15 residues. CDR1 and CDR2 from the germline V gene are SGDLS and YYNGEE. The chain's CDR3 is CASSALGQGTGELVF. CDR3 nucleotide sequence: TGTGCCAGCAGCGCCCTTGGACAGGGTACCGGGGAGCTGGTTTTT. Filled out from reference TRBV9 and TRBJ2-2, the complete variable domain reads DSGVTQTPKHLITATGQRVTLRCSPRSGDLSVYWYQQSLDQGLQFLIQYYNGEERAKGNILERFSAQQFPDLHSELNLSSLELGDSALYFCASSALGQGTGELVFGEGSRLTVL.

This clonotype showed up many times. The chain uses TRBV28 and TRBJ1-5; unclear D gene. The CDR3 has 13 amino acids. The V and J ends lost 1 base and 7 bases respectively, with 8 bases between them. CDR1 and CDR2 from the germline V gene are MDHEN and SYDVKM. CDR3 sequence (DNA): TGTGCCAGCAGTTTATTGGGGAAGCAGCCCCAGCATTTT. It specifies CASSLLGKQPQHF.

At least ten counts were recorded for this clonotype. CDR3 sequence reads: CSVHTGSSRYEQYF. The CDR3 nucleotides are TGCAGCGTTCACACAGGTTCTAGCAGATACGAGCAGTACTTC. The J gene is TRBJ2-7, the V gene TRBV29-1; D may correspond to TRBD1 or TRBD2 (5 bases each). The CDR3 is 14 residues long. The ends were cut back, 5 bases at V and 4 bases at J, with 18 bases in the middle. CDR1 and CDR2 from the germline V gene are SQVTM and ANQGSEA.

The V and J genes are TRBV5-4 and TRBJ2-6, with 14 bases that match TRBD2. CDR3 size: 18 residues. In germline, CDR1 is SGHNT, CDR2 YYREEE (reference sequence). With 3 bases clipped from V and 2 bases from J, the junction kept 4 bases outside the gene matches. CDR3 bases: TGTGCCAGCAGCTCGGGACTAGCGGGAGTAACTGGGGCCAACGTCCTGACTTTC. The encoded protein is CASSSGLAGVTGANVLTF.

The chain uses TRBV4-3 and TRBJ2-1; tentatively, D is TRBD2 (6 bases). V was trimmed by 0 bases and J by 7 bases, leaving 13 bases between them. This CDR3 region has 15 residues. CDR1 LGHNA and CDR2 YSLEER come from the germline V gene. CDR3 nucleotide sequence: TGCGCCAGCAGCCAAGACGGCGGGAAGGGAAATGAGCAGTTCTTC. Translating gives CASSQDGGKGNEQFF.

The chain joins TRBV2 to TRBJ2-1, with D possibly matching TRBD2 (5 bases). This CDR3 contains 15 residues. Germline V CDR1 and CDR2: SNHLY, FYNNEI. V lost 7 bases to trimming and J lost 2 bases, with 15 bases between them. Here the CDR3 reads CASKFRSGTYNEQFF. The CDR3 DNA reads as TGTGCCAGCAAGTTTAGGAGCGGAACCTACAATGAGCAGTTCTTC.

With regard to this clonotype: This could be a read error, since a much larger clone is one nucleotide away. V gene TRBV20-1 combines with J gene TRBJ2-3, with TRBD2 matching 10 bases. The germline CDR1 and CDR2 sequences are DFQATT and SNEGSKA (reference sequence). Trimming removed 5 bases from V and 2 bases from J; junction bases left unmatched: 4. The CDR3 loop spans 14 amino acids. The CDR3, as DNA: TGCAGTGCTTCCCTAGCGGGAGTCACAGATACGCAGTATTTT. Translating it yields CSASLAGVTDTQYF.